These 16 T cell receptor beta chains share one sample of origin, sequenced in a study of blood T cell repertoires in COVID-19. TCRdb's copy holds only in-frame clones and misses some; the assay was immunoSEQ multiplex PCR. The sample has 160,000 or so clones; about 79% are singletons. Sequencing was done on a sample of peripheral blood. These receptors were taken from a woman between 45 and 65 years old with acute or convalescent COVID-19.

This chain links TRBV12-3 or TRBV12-4 with TRBJ1-6; D gene unclear. The CDR3 loop spans 12 amino acids. Between the trimmed V and J ends, which lost 5 bases and 14 bases, there was a span of 13 bases. CDR3 bases: TGTGCCAGCAGTCATTCGGCGGTTGCCCTCCACTTT. Translating gives CASSHSAVALHF.

The chain combines TRBV5-5 with TRBJ1-1; TRBD1 is a possible D gene (5 bases). CDR3 length equals 13 residues. Germline V CDR1 and CDR2: SGHKS, YYEKEE (reference sequence). The V end lost 0 bases, the J end lost 5 bases, and 8 bases lay between the germline ends. CDR3 protein: CASSLARVTEAFF. The CDR3 DNA sequence: TGTGCCAGCAGCTTGGCCAGGGTAACTGAAGCTTTCTTT.

This sequence joins TRBV18 and TRBJ1-1; TRBD1 agrees at 7 bases. The CDR3 is 14 residues long. Germline CDR1 KGHSH, CDR2 LQKENI. With 1 base clipped from V and 1 base from J, the junction kept 0 bases outside the gene matches. The CDR3 sequence: CASSPQGANTEAFF. DNA of the CDR3: TGTGCCAGCTCACCACAGGGGGCGAACACTGAAGCTTTCTTT.

The rearrangement joins TRBV14 to TRBJ2-2; 9 positions match TRBD2. Germline V gene lookup returns CDR1 SGHDN and CDR2 FVKESK. This CDR3 region has 15 residues. With 4 bases clipped from V and 1 base from J, the junction kept 1 base outside the gene matches. The CDR3 DNA reads TGTGCCAGCAGCCGTAGCGGGGGGAACACCGGGGAGCTGTTTTTT. Its translation is CASSRSGGNTGELFF.

The V call is TRBV19, the J call TRBJ1-5; D gene ambiguous. The CDR3 extends over 14 amino acids. Germline V gene data show CDR1 as LNHDA and CDR2 as SQIVND (reference sequence). V gave up 6 bases and J gave up 0 bases, with 9 bases separating them. CDR3 DNA: TGTGCCAGTAGGCCTGACTCTAGCAATCAGCCCCAGCATTTT. Translation gives CASRPDSSNQPQHF.

This chain joins TRBV2 and TRBJ2-5; D not resolved. Germline-derived CDR1 and CDR2 are SNHLY and FYNNEI. Trimming took 2 bases from V and 2 from J, leaving 9 bases between them. The CDR3 is 14 residues long. The CDR3 bases are TGTGCCAGCAGTGAACTTAATCCTCAAGAGACCCAGTACTTC. Amino acid sequence: CASSELNPQETQYF.

The rearrangement joins TRBV5-1 to TRBJ2-5; TRBD1 matches 7 bases. V lost 0 bases to trimming and J lost 0 bases; unmatched junction nucleotides: 5. This CDR3 contains 16 residues. The germline CDR1 and CDR2 sequences are SGHRS and YFSETQ. The CDR3 protein is CASSLGGQSYQETQYF. The CDR3, as DNA: TGCGCCAGCAGCTTGGGGGGACAGTCCTACCAAGAGACCCAGTACTTC.

The rearrangement uses TRBV7-9 and TRBJ2-7; possibly TRBD1 for D (6 bases). The CDR3 spans 16 residues. Trimming removed 5 bases at V and 0 bases at J, with 17 bases between. Germline V lookup: CDR1 SEHNR, CDR2 FQNEAQ (reference sequence). CDR3 bases: TGTGCCAGCAGCCCGTGGGGGACATCCAGCTCCTACGAGCAGTACTTC. Translated, it gives CASSPWGTSSSYEQYF.

The chain links TRBV6-5 to TRBJ2-7, with a possible D match to TRBD2 (6 bases). Per the germline V gene, CDR1 is MNHEY and CDR2 is SVGAGI. The V end was cut by 7 bases, the J end by 3 bases, with 16 bases between. The length of the CDR3 is 14 residues. Here the CDR3 DNA reads TGTGCCAGCAAGGAGGGGTGGGAAGACTACGAGCAGTACTTC. Translating gives CASKEGWEDYEQYF.

This clone came up a few times. The V call is TRBV19, the J call TRBJ1-1; D not certain. Germline CDR1 is LNHDA and CDR2 is SQIVND (reference sequence). This CDR3 is built from 14 residues. With 3 bases removed from V and 1 base from J, the gap between germline ends came to 9 bases. CDR3: CASSIPPSNTEAFF. DNA of the CDR3: TGTGCCAGTAGTATTCCCCCGTCGAACACTGAAGCTTTCTTT.

This clone was picked up a small number of times. This chain joins TRBV18 and TRBJ2-2; TRBD1 agrees at 8 bases. The V gene's germline CDR1 is KGHSH and CDR2 LQKENI. This CDR3 spans 16 amino acids. The J segment lost 3 bases and the V segment lost 3 bases, leaving 6 bases of the junction unmatched. For the CDR3, the DNA is TGTGCCAGCTCACCCCAGACAGGGGAAGACACCGGGGAGCTGTTTTTT. Its translation is CASSPQTGEDTGELFF.

As to this clone: Other DNA sequences within the sample encode an identical CDR3. The genes are TRBV27 and TRBJ1-6; weak D call: TRBD1 (5 bases). The V end was cut by 3 bases, the J end by 0 bases, with 6 bases between. The CDR3 sequence is 15 residues long. Germline lookup yields CDR1 MNHEY and CDR2 SMNVEV (reference sequence). Here the CDR3 reads CASSFRDSYNSPLHF. Written as DNA, the CDR3 is TGTGCCAGCAGTTTCAGGGACTCCTATAATTCACCCCTCCACTTT.

CDR3 nucleotides: TGCGCCAGCAGCTTGGGGGTGACAGGGTTCGGCGAGCAGTACTTC. Protein sequence: CASSLGVTGFGEQYF. V and J are TRBV5-1 and TRBJ2-7; TRBD1 aligns across 7 bases. CDR3 length: 15 amino acids. Per germline, CDR1 SGHRS and CDR2 YFSETQ. V trimming: 0 bases; J trimming: 6 bases; junction bases outside the gene matches: 9.

This chain connects TRBV10-3 to TRBJ1-5; TRBD1 matches at 8 bases. CDR3 size: 14 residues. V dropped 10 bases and J dropped 6; count of bases not matched to a gene: 11. Per germline, CDR1 ENHRY and CDR2 SYGVKD. DNA of the CDR3: TGTGCCACCAACCTTGGACAGGGATCTCAGCCCCAGCATTTT. Translation gives CATNLGQGSQPQHF.

The chain recombines TRBV28 with TRBJ1-1; D remains ambiguous. The CDR3 length is 15 residues. Trimming removed 4 bases at V and 0 bases at J, with 12 bases between. CDR1 and CDR2 (germline): MDHEN, SYDVKM. This CDR3 is CASSWLQVMNTEAFF. The CDR3 DNA reads as TGTGCCAGCAGTTGGCTCCAGGTGATGAACACTGAAGCTTTCTTT.

J is TRBJ2-1 and V is TRBV7-2; TRBD2 matches at 8 bases. V lost 3 bases to trimming and J lost 0 bases; unmatched junction nucleotides: 7. The CDR3 is 17 amino acids. The germline V gene has CDR1 SGHTA and CDR2 FQGNSA. The CDR3, as DNA: TGTGCCAGCAGCTTGCGTGTTAGCGGGACCTCCTACAATGAGCAGTTCTTC. Encoded protein: CASSLRVSGTSYNEQFF.